The 9 T cell receptor beta chains below all came from one sample that was sequenced in a study of T cells in tuberculosis. Libraries were prepared by immunoSEQ multiplex PCR; TCRdb keeps only in-frame clonotypes and omits some of them. This sample has about 30,000 clones; 90% occur once, and the top ten carry about 6.5%. Source material: PBMCs. Receptor source: a donor aged 5-35 years with latent tuberculosis or without tuberculosis infection.

This clone appeared a single time. The genes are TRBV5-6 and TRBJ2-1; TRBD1 aligns across 8 bases. This CDR3 has 13 amino acids. Germline V gene sequence: CDR1 SGHDT, CDR2 YYEEEE. V dropped 9 bases and J dropped 4; count of bases not matched to a gene: 6. Here the CDR3 reads CATGQGTYNEQFF. The CDR3 bases are TGTGCCACCGGACAGGGCACGTACAATGAGCAGTTCTTC.

This clone was counted once. This chain links TRBV28 with TRBJ2-3, with TRBD2 matching over 7 bases. The length of the CDR3 is 17 residues. CDR1 and CDR2 (germline): MDHEN, SYDVKM. Trimming took 3 bases from V and 6 from J; bases not matched to a gene: 15. The CDR3 loop reads CASSFSGLSTAADTQYF. CDR3 in DNA: TGTGCCAGCAGTTTCTCGGGACTATCAACGGCCGCGGATACGCAGTATTTT.

The genes are TRBV7-2 and TRBJ2-7; tentative D call: TRBD2 (5 bases). The CDR3 is made up of 14 amino acids. V was pared by 4 bases and J by 0 bases, with 10 bases between. CDR1 and CDR2 from the germline V gene are SGHTA and FQGNSA. CDR3 nucleotides: TGTGCCAGCAGCTGGGCGGGCCACTCCTACGAGCAGTACTTC. Translation gives CASSWAGHSYEQYF. Full variable domain (rest looked up from reference TRBV7-2 and TRBJ2-7): GAGVSQSPSNKVTEKGKDVELRCDPISGHTALYWYRQSLGQGLEFLIYFQGNSAPDKSGLPSDRFSAERTGGSVSTLTIQRTQQEDSAVYLCASSWAGHSYEQYFGPGTRLTVT.

The table lists this clone with a few counts. The chain employs TRBV18 and TRBJ2-2; 7 bases fit TRBD1. This CDR3 is 15 amino acids long. CDR1 is KGHSH, CDR2 LQKENI, per germline. With 3 bases clipped from V and 4 bases from J, the junction kept 5 bases outside the gene matches. CDR3 nucleotides: TGTGCCAGCTCACCCACAGGGGTGCGCACCGGGGAGCTGTTTTTT. It translates to CASSPTGVRTGELFF.

In this sample, this clone turned up once. This sequence joins TRBV27 and TRBJ1-4; D is undetermined. Trimming shortened V by 0 bases and J by 13 bases, and 15 bases separated the two germline ends. Germline V gene lookup returns CDR1 MNHEY and CDR2 SMNVEV (reference sequence). The CDR3 runs 14 residues. The CDR3 bases are TGTGCCAGCAGTTTATCTCGCGGGATATACCGACTGTTTTTT. Translating it yields CASSLSRGIYRLFF.

This chain uses TRBV5-5 with TRBJ2-7; a weak D match, TRBD1 (5 bases). Germline CDR1 reads SGHKS; CDR2 reads YYEKEE (reference sequence). The germline V and J ends were trimmed by 6 bases and 7 bases, with 23 bases remaining between them. CDR3 length: 15 amino acids. The CDR3 sequence: CASIPFTQGALEQYF. The CDR3 nucleotides read TGTGCCAGCATCCCGTTCACTCAGGGTGCTTTGGAGCAGTACTTC.

CDR3: CASSHDRVSTGELFF. DNA of the CDR3: TGTGCCAGCAGCCATGACAGGGTCAGCACCGGGGAGCTGTTTTTT. The genes are TRBV7-7 and TRBJ2-2; 7 bases line up with TRBD1. The V gene end was trimmed by 5 bases and the J gene end by 4 bases; junction bases not matched to a gene: 7. Germline CDR1 reads SSHAT; CDR2 reads FNYEAQ (reference sequence). The CDR3 has 15 residues.

The chain carries TRBV18 and TRBJ2-1; 9 bases agree with TRBD1. The germline CDR1 and CDR2 sequences are KGHSH and LQKENI. The V gene end was trimmed by 3 bases and the J gene end by 1 base; junction bases not matched to a gene: 10. There are 18 residues in the CDR3. CDR3 in amino acids: CASSPKAPGQGSYNEQFF. The CDR3 DNA follows: TGTGCCAGCTCACCCAAGGCCCCGGGACAGGGATCCTACAATGAGCAGTTCTTC.

In this sample, this clone turned up a few times. CDR3 in DNA: TGCGCCAGCAGATCGCTAGCAAACAACGAGCAGTACTTC. Protein product: CASRSLANNEQYF. The chain recombines TRBV5-1 with TRBJ2-7; perhaps TRBD2 as D (5 bases). The CDR3 is 13 amino acids. V lost 5 bases and J 5 bases, leaving 14 bases between the germline ends. Looked up from germline, CDR1 is SGHRS and CDR2 is YFSETQ.